This paragraph covers one T cell receptor beta chain sequence. Its antigen is unidentified. Sequencing was performed with immunoSEQ multiplex PCR; in TCRdb, only in-frame clones are kept and a portion is missing. The sample has about 50,000 clones; 85% are singletons. Germline V gene data show CDR1 as GTSNPN and CDR2 as SVGIG (reference sequence). The CDR3 loop spans 14 amino acids. Trimming took 4 bases from V and 3 from J; bases not matched to a gene: 8. These data belong to a study of T cell responses to AZD1222 COVID-19 vaccine. Study outcomes and limitations: Dominant at 160-218 and 743-854, vaccine-associated CD4 TCRs also spanned spike. Per reports, nearly half of all spike-specific TCRs target regions that are unmutated in variants.

Source: peripheral blood, taken on day 0 of MenACWY control vaccination. The V gene is TRBV30, the J gene TRBJ2-5; 7 bases are a match to TRBD2. The sequence was obtained from an adult in good health. The CDR3 region has the DNA TGTGCCTGGAATGGCCAGGGACTAAAAGAGACCCAGTACTTC. Residues: CAWNGQGLKETQYF.